The clone carrying this T cell receptor (beta chain) was observed once. What it recognizes is unknown. CDR3 length: 15 residues. The germline CDR1 and CDR2 sequences are LGHNT and FRNRAP. V trimming: 4 bases; J trimming: 2 bases; junction bases outside the gene matches: 6. The record originates from a study of graft-versus-host responses after intestinal transplantation. Libraries were prepared by immunoSEQ multiplex PCR; TCRdb keeps only in-frame clonotypes and omits some of them. The table has 85,000 to 100,000 clones, 85% to 95% seen once. Sequencing was performed on unstimulated CD8+ T cells sorted from spleen or lymph node cells, taken before transplant. This receptor was obtained from a human donor who was the organ donor for an intestinal transplant. V usage is TRBV12-5 and J usage is TRBJ2-3; 7 nucleotides line up with TRBD1. The CDR3 reads CASGSGTAYTDTQYF. The CDR3 DNA follows: TGTGCTAGTGGTTCGGGGACAGCCTACACAGATACGCAGTATTTT.